This TCR beta chain is from a study of T cell responses to AZD1222 COVID-19 vaccine. This table comes from immunoSEQ multiplex PCR, and its TCRdb copy is limited to in-frame clones, with some not included. The repertoire includes about 270,000 clones, 94% of them detected once, and roughly 0.5% sits in the top ten. This CDR3 has 12 amino acids. Trimming shortened V by 5 bases and J by 4 bases, and 8 bases separated the two germline ends. Germline V gives CDR1 LGHNT, CDR2 FRNRAP. Broader study findings: Spike-spanning, vaccine-associated CD4 TCRs were dominant at 160-218 and 743-854.

Points on this clone: Antigen unknown.

The V call is TRBV12-5, the J call TRBJ1-1; unclear D gene. Source: peripheral blood, taken 28 days after the second AZD1222 dose. The sequence was obtained from an adult who received the AZD1222 COVID-19 vaccine. CDR3 sequence reads: CASGLHGTEAFF. Here the CDR3 DNA reads TGTGCTAGTGGTCTACATGGCACTGAAGCTTTCTTT.